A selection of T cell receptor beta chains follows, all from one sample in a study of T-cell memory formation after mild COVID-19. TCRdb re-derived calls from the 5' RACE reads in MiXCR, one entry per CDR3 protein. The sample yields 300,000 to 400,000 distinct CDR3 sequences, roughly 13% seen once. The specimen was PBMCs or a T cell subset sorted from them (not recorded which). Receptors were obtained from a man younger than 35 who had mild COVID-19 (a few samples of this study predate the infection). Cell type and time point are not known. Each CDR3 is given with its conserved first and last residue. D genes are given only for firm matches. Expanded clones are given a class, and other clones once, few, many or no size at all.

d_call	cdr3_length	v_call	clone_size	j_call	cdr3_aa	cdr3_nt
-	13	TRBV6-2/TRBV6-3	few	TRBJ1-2	CASGGSDAGGYTF	TGTGCCAGCGGGGGATCGGACGCGGGTGGCTACACCTTC
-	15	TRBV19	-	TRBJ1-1	CASSIGSAGNTEAFF	TGTGCCAGTAGTATAGGGTCCGCGGGAAACACTGAAGCTTTCTTT
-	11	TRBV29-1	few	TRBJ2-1	CSVEKGNEQFF	TGCAGCGTTGAGAAGGGGAATGAGCAGTTCTTC
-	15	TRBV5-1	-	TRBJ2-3	CASSLDPGEIDTQYF	TGCGCCAGCAGCTTGGACCCGGGGGAAATAGATACGCAGTATTTT
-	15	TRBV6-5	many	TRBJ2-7	CASSYRVSGGREQYF	TGTGCCAGCAGTTACCGGGTGTCAGGGGGGCGCGAGCAGTACTTC
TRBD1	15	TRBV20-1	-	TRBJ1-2	CRGGQGDGLHYGYTF	TGTAGGGGGGGACAGGGGGACGGTCTACACTATGGCTACACCTTC
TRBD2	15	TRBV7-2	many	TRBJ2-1	CASASGGAAYNEQFF	TGTGCCAGCGCTTCGGGGGGGGCGGCGTACAATGAGCAGTTCTTC
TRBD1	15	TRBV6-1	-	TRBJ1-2	CASLRDRGRVGGYTF	TGTGCCAGCCTCCGGGACAGGGGTCGGGTAGGTGGCTACACCTTC
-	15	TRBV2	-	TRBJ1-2	CASSVMAPGQYGYTF	TGTGCCAGCAGTGTAATGGCACCAGGACAATATGGCTACACCTTC
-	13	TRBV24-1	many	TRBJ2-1	CATSDRASDEQFF	TGTGCCACCAGTGACAGGGCTTCAGATGAGCAGTTCTTC
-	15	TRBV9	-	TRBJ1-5	CASSPGGLGNQPQHF	TGTGCCAGCAGTCCCGGCGGTTTGGGCAATCAGCCCCAGCATTTT
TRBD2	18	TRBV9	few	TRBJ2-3	CASSVDPRREGGTDTQYF	TGTGCCAGCAGCGTAGACCCCCGCAGGGAGGGCGGCACAGATACGCAGTATTTT
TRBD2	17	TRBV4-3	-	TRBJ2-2	CASSQDALAGNTGELFF	TGCGCCAGCAGCCAAGATGCACTAGCGGGGAACACCGGGGAGCTGTTTTTT
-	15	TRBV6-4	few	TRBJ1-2	CASSGGVGPSYGYTF	TGTGCCAGCAGTGGAGGGGTGGGCCCGTCCTATGGCTACACCTTC
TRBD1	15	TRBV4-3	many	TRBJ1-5	CASSPTGDSYQPQHF	TGCGCCAGCAGCCCAACAGGGGACAGTTATCAGCCCCAGCATTTT
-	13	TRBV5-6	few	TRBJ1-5	CASSQGRSQPQHF	TGTGCCAGCAGCCAGGGAAGGAGTCAGCCCCAGCATTTT
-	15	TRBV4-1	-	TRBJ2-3	CASSQEPGLADTQYF	TGCGCCAGCAGCCAAGAGCCGGGGTTGGCAGATACGCAGTATTTT
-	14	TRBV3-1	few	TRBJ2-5	CASSQHRDVETQYF	TGTGCCAGCAGCCAACACCGGGACGTAGAGACCCAGTACTTC
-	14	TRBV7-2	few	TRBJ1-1	CASSLVYGNTEAFF	TGTGCCAGCAGCTTAGTCTACGGGAACACTGAAGCTTTCTTT
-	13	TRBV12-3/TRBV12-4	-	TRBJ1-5	CASRSGQSQPQHF	TGTGCCAGCAGATCGGGACAAAGTCAGCCCCAGCATTTT
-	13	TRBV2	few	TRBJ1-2	CASRSLSSDGYTF	TGTGCCAGCAGGAGCTTAAGCAGTGATGGCTACACCTTC
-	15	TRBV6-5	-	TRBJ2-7	CASSYLAGTPYEQYF	TGTGCCAGCAGTTACCTGGCGGGGACCCCCTACGAGCAGTACTTC
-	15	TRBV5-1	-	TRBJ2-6	CASSRDNSRANVLTF	TGCGCCAGCAGCAGGGACAACTCAAGGGCCAACGTCCTGACTTTC
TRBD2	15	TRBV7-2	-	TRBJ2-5	CASSFGGGAGETQYF	TGTGCCAGCAGCTTTGGCGGGGGGGCCGGAGAGACCCAGTACTTC
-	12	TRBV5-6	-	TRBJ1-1	CASSLWETEAFF	TGTGCCAGCAGCTTATGGGAGACTGAAGCTTTCTTT
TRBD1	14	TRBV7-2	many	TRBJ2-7	CASSPDRGPYEQYF	TGTGCCAGCAGCCCTGACAGGGGACCCTACGAGCAGTACTTC
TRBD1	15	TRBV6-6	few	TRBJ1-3	CASIPTGTAGNTIYF	TGTGCCAGCATTCCTACGGGGACAGCCGGAAACACCATATATTTT
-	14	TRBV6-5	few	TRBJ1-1	CASSNGRRNTEAFF	TGTGCCAGCAGTAACGGACGGAGGAACACTGAAGCTTTCTTT
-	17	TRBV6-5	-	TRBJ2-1	CASSYSPAGLSYNEQFF	TGTGCCAGCAGTTACAGTCCTGCGGGGCTCTCCTACAATGAGCAGTTCTTC
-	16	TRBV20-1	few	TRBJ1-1	CSASPEQGTVGTEAFF	TGCAGTGCTAGCCCCGAACAGGGCACCGTAGGCACTGAAGCTTTCTTT
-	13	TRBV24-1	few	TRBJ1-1	CATSEGMSERIFF	TGTGCCACCAGTGAGGGCATGTCGGAAAGGATTTTCTTT
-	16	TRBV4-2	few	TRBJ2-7	CASSQDTGTNHYEQYF	TGTGCCAGCAGCCAAGATACCGGGACAAATCACTACGAGCAGTACTTC
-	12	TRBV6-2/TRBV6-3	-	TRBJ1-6	CAGQSYNSPLHF	TGTGCCGGGCAGAGCTATAATTCACCCCTCCACTTT
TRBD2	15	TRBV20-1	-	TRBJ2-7	CSARDPRGDSYEQYF	TGCAGTGCTAGAGATCCGCGGGGGGATTCCTACGAGCAGTACTTC
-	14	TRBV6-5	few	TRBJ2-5	CASSSWSGQETQYF	TGTGCCAGCAGTTCGTGGTCGGGGCAAGAGACCCAGTACTTC
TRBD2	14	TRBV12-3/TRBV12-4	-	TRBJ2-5	CASSLRGEGETQYF	TGTGCCAGCAGCTTACGGGGGGAAGGGGAGACCCAGTACTTC
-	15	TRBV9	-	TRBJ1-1	CASSPTGGRNTEAFF	TGTGCCAGCAGCCCAACGGGGGGTAGGAACACTGAAGCTTTCTTT
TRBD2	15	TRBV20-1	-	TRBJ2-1	CSAREVLAGGHEQFF	TGCAGTGCTAGAGAAGTATTAGCGGGGGGCCATGAGCAGTTCTTC
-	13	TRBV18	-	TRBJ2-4	CASSPPGANIQYF	TGTGCCAGCTCACCACCGGGAGCAAACATTCAGTACTTC
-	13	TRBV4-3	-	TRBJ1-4	CASSPRFPEKLFF	TGCGCCAGCAGCCCACGGTTTCCCGAAAAACTGTTTTTT
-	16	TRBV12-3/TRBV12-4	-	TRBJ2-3	CASSKRLDPPTDTQYF	TGTGCCAGCAGTAAAAGACTAGATCCCCCCACAGATACGCAGTATTTT
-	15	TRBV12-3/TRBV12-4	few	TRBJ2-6	CASSIGVAGANVLTF	TGTGCCAGCAGTATCGGGGTCGCTGGGGCCAACGTCCTGACTTTC
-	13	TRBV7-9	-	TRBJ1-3	CASRHFTGNTIYF	TGTGCCAGCAGGCACTTCACTGGAAACACCATATATTTT
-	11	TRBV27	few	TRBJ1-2	CASSSGGGYTF	TGTGCCAGCAGTTCGGGGGGCGGCTACACCTTC
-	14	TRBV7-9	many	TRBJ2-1	CASSSPESYNEQFF	TGTGCCAGCAGCTCGCCGGAGAGTTACAATGAGCAGTTCTTC
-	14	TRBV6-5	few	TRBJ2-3	CASSYPGRADTQYF	TGTGCCAGCAGTTACCCGGGGCGCGCAGATACGCAGTATTTT
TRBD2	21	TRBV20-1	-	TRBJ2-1	CSARGSGGEPTLGLAFNEQFF	TGCAGTGCTAGAGGTTCGGGGGGCGAACCTACATTGGGACTAGCTTTCAATGAGCAGTTCTTC
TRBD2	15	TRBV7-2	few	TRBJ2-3	CASSVWRGSTDTQYF	TGTGCCAGCAGCGTCTGGCGGGGGAGCACAGATACGCAGTATTTT
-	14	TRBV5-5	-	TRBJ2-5	CASSWGWSQETQYF	TGTGCCAGCAGCTGGGGCTGGAGCCAAGAGACCCAGTACTTC
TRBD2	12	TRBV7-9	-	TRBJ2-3	CAWRGAADTQYF	TGTGCCTGGCGGGGGGCCGCAGATACGCAGTATTTT
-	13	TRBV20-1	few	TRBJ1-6	CSARGGGHSPLHF	TGCAGTGCTAGAGGGGGGGGCCATTCACCCCTCCACTTT
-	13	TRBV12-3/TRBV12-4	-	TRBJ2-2	CASSLGPNGELFF	TGTGCCAGCAGTTTGGGACCCAACGGGGAGCTGTTTTTT
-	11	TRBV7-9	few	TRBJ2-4	CASSDSTIQYF	TGTGCCAGCAGTGATTCAACGATTCAGTACTTC
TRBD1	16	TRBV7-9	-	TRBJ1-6	CASSWDPGGAGSPLHF	TGTGCCAGCAGCTGGGACCCAGGGGGCGCGGGTTCACCCCTCCACTTT